A selection of T cell receptor beta chains follows, all from one sample in a study of blood T cell repertoires in COVID-19. Measured with immunoSEQ multiplex PCR; TCRdb has only the in-frame clones, and not every one. The data hold 200,000 or so clones, with roughly 89% observed a single time. The source material was PBMCs or T cells enriched from blood (not recorded which). The receptors shown here come from a woman in her forties with acute COVID-19. Both conserved end residues are part of each CDR3. A D gene is named only where the DNA matches it firmly. The listing skips clone size in some rows; elsewhere it reads once, few, many or a size class.

NA | NA | TRBJ1-2 | TRBV6-5 | TGTGCCAGCAGTCCAAACCCCCCAGGGATGTATGGCTACACCTTC | CASSPNPPGMYGYTF
NA | TRBD1 | TRBJ2-5 | TRBV11-2 | TGTGCCAGCAGCCCCTTAGGTCTGGGCAGGGGGCTGACGGAGACCCAGTACTTC | CASSPLGLGRGLTETQYF
NA | TRBD1 | TRBJ1-1 | TRBV4-3 | TGCGCCAGCAGCCATAGACAGGGAGACACTGAGGCTTTCTTT | CASSHRQGDTEAFF
NA | TRBD1 | TRBJ2-1 | TRBV7-3 | TGTGCCAGCGGGTCAGGGGGCCGGGATGAGCAGTTCTTC | CASGSGGRDEQFF
NA | NA | TRBJ1-5 | TRBV6-5 | TGTGCCAGCAGTTACTCCGAGGCTTATAGCAATCAGCCCCAGCATTTT | CASSYSEAYSNQPQHF
few | NA | TRBJ1-2 | TRBV2 | TGTGCCAGCAGTGTATTTTCAGGGGACGGCTACACCTTC | CASSVFSGDGYTF
NA | TRBD1 | TRBJ1-1 | TRBV6-2/TRBV6-3 | TGTGCCAGCAGCTTTACAGGGGCCCATTTGAACACTGAAGCTTTCTTT | CASSFTGAHLNTEAFF
NA | TRBD1 | TRBJ1-6 | TRBV27 | TGTGCCAGCGGGCCGATAGACAGGGTAGGGTCACCCCTCCACTTT | CASGPIDRVGSPLHF
once | NA | TRBJ1-2 | TRBV6-5 | TGTGCCAGCAGTTACCTACAGGTCGGCTATGGCTACACCTTC | CASSYLQVGYGYTF
NA | TRBD1 | TRBJ1-6 | TRBV7-8 | TGTGCCAGCAGCTTAATGGGACAGGGATATTCACCCCTCCACTTT | CASSLMGQGYSPLHF
NA | TRBD2 | TRBJ2-5 | TRBV7-7 | TGTGCTAGCAGCGCGGAGCGGGGGGGAGAGACCCAGTACTTC | CASSAERGGETQYF
NA | NA | TRBJ1-1 | TRBV5-6 | TGTGCCAGCAGCCTGAGGGGGGAAGCTTTCTTT | CASSLRGEAFF
NA | NA | TRBJ1-2 | TRBV27 | TGTGCCAGCAGTCCCCGGAGGGGAAGGGAGGACTATGGCTACACCTTC | CASSPRRGREDYGYTF
NA | NA | TRBJ2-7 | TRBV7-2 | TGTGCCAGCAGCTCAGACAGACGATCCTACGAGCAGTACTTC | CASSSDRRSYEQYF
NA | NA | TRBJ1-5 | TRBV11-1 | TGTGCCAGCAGCCTCCCCCACGGGCCCCAGCATTTT | CASSLPHGPQHF
NA | TRBD1 | TRBJ1-2 | TRBV4-3 | TGCGCCAGCAGCCAATACTCGACAGGGGGGAACTATGGCTACACCTTC | CASSQYSTGGNYGYTF
NA | NA | TRBJ2-1 | TRBV15 | TGTGCCACCAGCAGAGAGGTACGGGGGTCCTACAATGAGCAGTTCTTC | CATSREVRGSYNEQFF
NA | NA | TRBJ2-1 | TRBV13 | TGTGCCAGCAGCCCGGTCGGGTCGCGTCGGAGTTACAATGAGCAGTTCTTC | CASSPVGSRRSYNEQFF
NA | NA | TRBJ2-7 | TRBV7-2 | TGTGCCAGTGGGCGCGGGTCCTACGAGCAGTACTTC | CASGRGSYEQYF
NA | NA | TRBJ2-7 | TRBV3-1/TRBV3-2 | TGTGCCAGCAGCCAGGGGGCCTTAGGTTCCTACGAGCAGTACTTC | CASSQGALGSYEQYF
once | TRBD1 | TRBJ1-1 | TRBV18 | TGTGCCAGCTCACCAATGGACAGGGGTTCAGAAGCTTTCTTT | CASSPMDRGSEAFF
NA | TRBD2 | TRBJ2-1 | TRBV6-2/TRBV6-3 | TGTGCCAGCAGTTATCTAGCGGGGGTTGAGCAGTTCTTC | CASSYLAGVEQFF
once | TRBD2 | TRBJ2-5 | TRBV3-1/TRBV3-2 | TGTGCCAGCAGCCTCAGGACTAGCGGGGCAGAGACCCAGTACTTC | CASSLRTSGAETQYF